The 28 T cell receptor beta chains in this list originate from one sample, sequenced in a study of blood T cell repertoires in COVID-19. Sequenced by immunoSEQ multiplex PCR; TCRdb stores in-frame clones only, minus some. Altogether over 95,000 clones are present, about 89% being singletons, with the ten largest covering about 18%. Sequencing was carried out using peripheral blood. Source of these receptors: a human donor with acute or convalescent COVID-19. The donor label of this sample is uncertain.

This chain's CDR3 is CASSISRGSEGYTF. The CDR3 DNA reads as TGTGCCAGCAGTATATCACGGGGGTCGGAGGGCTACACCTTC. This chain joins TRBV11-2 and TRBJ1-2, with a tentative D call TRBD1 (5 bases). Germline CDR1 and CDR2: SGHAT and FQNNGV. Trimming shortened V by 6 bases and J by 8 bases, and 19 bases separated the two germline ends. The CDR3 loop spans 14 amino acids.

The V call is TRBV3-1 (or the pseudogene TRBV3-2), the J call TRBJ1-1; D ambiguous. Trimming removed 1 base from V and 4 bases from J, with 19 bases in between. The CDR3 has 17 amino acids. Per germline, CDR1 LGHDT and CDR2 YNNKEL (reference sequence). This chain's CDR3 is CASSQGARGLGSTEAFF. The CDR3 DNA reads as TGTGCCAGCAGCCAAGGGGCGCGGGGTCTCGGCAGCACTGAAGCTTTCTTT.

The chain employs TRBV3-1 (or the pseudogene TRBV3-2) and TRBJ1-1, with 7 bases matching TRBD1. CDR1 LGHDT and CDR2 YNNKEL come from the germline V gene (reference sequence). V was clipped by 1 base and J by 8 bases; unmatched bases: 1. The CDR3 length is 12 residues. The CDR3 bases are TGTGCCAGCAGCCAAGCGGACAGGGAAGCTTTCTTT. This encodes CASSQADREAFF.

The genes are TRBV5-6 and TRBJ1-5; TRBD1 matches at 9 bases. The CDR3 sequence is 14 residues long. The trim removed 4 bases at V and 5 bases at J, leaving 4 bases unmatched. Germline CDR1 and CDR2: SGHDT and YYEEEE. CDR3 DNA sequence: TGTGCCAGCAGCCCGGGACAGGGCTATCAGCCCCAGCATTTT. It codes for CASSPGQGYQPQHF.

V gene TRBV19 combines with J gene TRBJ2-5; 11 bases align to TRBD2. The CDR3 length is 15 residues. CDR1 is LNHDA and CDR2 is SQIVND in the germline V gene (reference sequence). V was pared by 3 bases and J by 5 bases, with 5 bases of the junction left unmatched. CDR3 sequence reads: CASSMWIAGGETQYF. Here the CDR3 DNA reads TGTGCCAGTAGTATGTGGATAGCGGGGGGGGAGACCCAGTACTTC.

This clone was recorded once. This chain links TRBV28 with TRBJ1-1, with D possibly TRBD1 on 5 matching bases. CDR1 is MDHEN, CDR2 SYDVKM, per germline. Trimming took off 5 bases at V and 1 base at J, with 8 bases between the two ends. The CDR3 is made up of 13 amino acids. As DNA, the CDR3 is TGTGCCAGCAGTAAGGGGCCGAACACTGAAGCTTTCTTT. Encoded protein: CASSKGPNTEAFF.

The V and J genes are TRBV12-3 or TRBV12-4 and TRBJ2-7, with D hard to call. Trimming removed 4 bases at V and 2 bases at J, with 6 bases between. This CDR3 is built from 12 residues. This CDR3 reads CASSSATYEQYF. CDR3 DNA sequence: TGTGCCAGCAGTTCCGCTACCTACGAGCAGTACTTC.

This chain connects TRBV29-1 to TRBJ2-4; 12 bases map to TRBD1. The germline CDR1 and CDR2 sequences are SQVTM and ANQGSEA. CDR3 length equals 15 residues. The V segment lost 7 bases and the J segment 3 bases; nucleotides outside the gene matches: 7. The CDR3 sequence is CSAGTGGAGKNIQYF. As DNA, the CDR3 is TGCAGCGCCGGGACAGGGGGCGCCGGCAAAAACATTCAGTACTTC.

This clone has a single count. CDR3 nucleotides: TGTGCCAGCTCACTAACAGGGGTCTGGGGGACCTCTGGAAACACCATATATTTT. Amino acids: CASSLTGVWGTSGNTIYF. J is TRBJ1-3 and V is TRBV18; 7 nucleotides match TRBD1. The CDR3 sequence is 18 residues long. The trim removed 4 bases at V and 0 bases at J, leaving 12 bases unmatched. Germline-derived CDR1 and CDR2 are KGHSH and LQKENI.

V usage is TRBV6-5 and J usage is TRBJ1-1; D is unresolved. Trimming removed 4 bases from V and 6 bases from J, with 9 bases in between. Germline values: CDR1 MNHEY, CDR2 SVGAGI. The CDR3 loop spans 12 amino acids. CDR3 protein: CASSSAVSEAFF. CDR3 coding DNA: TGTGCCAGCAGTTCCGCGGTTTCTGAAGCTTTCTTT.

The V and J genes are TRBV7-9 and TRBJ1-2; possible D gene TRBD1, 5 bases. CDR1 and CDR2 (germline): SEHNR, FQNEAQ (reference sequence). The CDR3 spans 17 residues. Trimming removed 3 bases at V and 5 bases at J, with 22 bases between. The CDR3 loop reads CASSFRQSTMAVYGYTF. As DNA, the CDR3 is TGTGCCAGCAGCTTTCGACAGTCAACCATGGCGGTGTATGGCTACACCTTC.

This clone was detected a few times. The rearrangement joins TRBV10-2 to TRBJ1-6, with a tentative D call TRBD1 (6 bases). V shed 2 bases and J shed 11 bases, with 22 bases lying between them. The CDR3 loop spans 17 amino acids. CDR1 is WSHSY, CDR2 SAAADI, per germline. The DNA for the CDR3 is TGCGCCAGCAGTGAGCTCAGGGGCATTCGTCCGGGGACACCCCTCCACTTT. As protein: CASSELRGIRPGTPLHF.

The chain links TRBV7-2 to TRBJ1-5; D not resolved. Trimming took off 0 bases at V and 4 bases at J, with 7 bases between the two ends. The germline gives CDR1 SGHTA, CDR2 FQGNSA. The CDR3 has 14 amino acids. The DNA for the CDR3 is TGTGCCAGCAGCTTAGCGGTGGAGAATCAGCCCCAGCATTTT. It yields the protein CASSLAVENQPQHF.

The chain recombines TRBV13 with TRBJ1-1, with unresolved D. V lost 3 bases, J lost 4 bases, and 9 bases lay in between. Looked up from germline, CDR1 is PRHDT and CDR2 is FYEKMQ (reference sequence). The CDR3 consists of 13 residues. The CDR3 loop is CASSFGQFTEAFF. The CDR3 region has the DNA TGTGCCAGCAGCTTTGGTCAGTTCACTGAAGCTTTCTTT.

The J gene is TRBJ2-6, the V gene TRBV19; TRBD1 is a possible D gene (6 bases). With 7 bases removed from V and 0 bases from J, the gap between germline ends came to 13 bases. Germline loops: CDR1 LNHDA, CDR2 SQIVND (reference sequence). This CDR3 is 16 amino acids long. In DNA form, the CDR3 reads TGTGCCAGTACGGATGGGACACTCTCTGGGGCCAACGTCCTGACTTTC. This translates into CASTDGTLSGANVLTF.

This chain links TRBV13 with TRBJ1-1; 7 nucleotides agree with TRBD1. This CDR3 region has 16 residues. The trim removed 5 bases at V and 4 bases at J, leaving 13 bases unmatched. Looked up from germline, CDR1 is PRHDT and CDR2 is FYEKMQ (reference sequence). CDR3 DNA sequence: TGTGCCAGCAGCCCCACTTTACAGGGGAGGAGCACTGAAGCTTTCTTT. This gives the protein CASSPTLQGRSTEAFF.

The V and J genes are TRBV19 and TRBJ1-1; perhaps TRBD1 as D (6 bases). Germline values: CDR1 LNHDA, CDR2 SQIVND (reference sequence). The CDR3 loop spans 14 amino acids. Trimming left V 4 bases short and J 2 bases short, with 11 bases between. CDR3 protein: CASSTRTENTEAFF. The CDR3, as DNA: TGTGCCAGTAGTACCCGGACAGAAAACACTGAAGCTTTCTTT.

This clone was picked up one time. This chain connects TRBV6-1 to TRBJ2-5, with a weak D call TRBD2 (6 bases). The CDR3 contains 13 residues. The V and J ends lost 6 bases and 2 bases respectively, with 10 bases between them. In germline, CDR1 is MNHNS, CDR2 SASEGT. CDR3 residues: CASRRSGQETQYF. CDR3 coding DNA: TGTGCCAGCAGAAGGAGCGGGCAAGAGACCCAGTACTTC.

The J gene is TRBJ1-2, the V gene TRBV7-2, with unresolved D. Between the trimmed V and J ends, which lost 5 bases and 8 bases, there was a span of 24 bases. CDR3 length: 16 amino acids. Germline V CDR1 and CDR2: SGHTA, FQGNSA. The CDR3 region is CASSRSQIPRLMGYTF. The DNA for the CDR3 is TGTGCCAGCAGCCGGTCCCAAATCCCGAGACTGATGGGCTACACCTTC.

The genes are TRBV7-9 and TRBJ2-5; 11 bases map to TRBD2. The CDR3 runs to 15 residues. Germline CDR1 reads SEHNR; CDR2 reads FQNEAQ (reference sequence). V shed 4 bases, J shed 4 bases, and the junction held 5 bases outside the gene matches. The CDR3 protein is CASSSGLAAGETQYF. CDR3 DNA sequence: TGTGCCAGCAGCTCGGGACTAGCGGCAGGAGAGACCCAGTACTTC.

The chain recombines TRBV10-3 with TRBJ1-2; D is ambiguous. From germline, CDR1 is ENHRY and CDR2 SYGVKD. This CDR3 has 12 residues. V gave up 2 bases and J gave up 4 bases, with 5 bases separating them. The CDR3 sequence is CAISEHTYGYTF. The CDR3 region has the DNA TGTGCCATCAGTGAGCACACCTATGGCTACACCTTC.

V gene TRBV6-2 or TRBV6-3 combines with J gene TRBJ1-1; D might be TRBD1 (5 bases). The V gene lost 0 bases and the J gene lost 6 bases, with 23 bases spanning the gap. Germline V lookup: CDR1 MNHEY, CDR2 SVGEGT. CDR3 size: 18 residues. The CDR3 bases are TGTGCCAGCAGTTACTCCAATAACGGGACCTCCCGGGGGGCTGAAGCTTTCTTT. Its protein product is CASSYSNNGTSRGAEAFF.

V and J are TRBV19 and TRBJ1-3; unclear D gene. With 2 bases removed from V and 0 bases from J, the gap between germline ends came to 11 bases. From germline, CDR1 is LNHDA and CDR2 SQIVND (reference sequence). The CDR3 has 16 amino acids. The CDR3 sequence: CASSITVTDSGNTIYF. The CDR3, as DNA: TGTGCCAGTAGTATAACGGTCACAGACTCTGGAAACACCATATATTTT.

The V gene is TRBV28, the J gene TRBJ2-3; 10 bases match TRBD2. Germline V gene data show CDR1 as MDHEN and CDR2 as SYDVKM. This CDR3 is built from 14 residues. Trimming at V came to 3 bases and at J to 8 bases, leaving 5 bases not matched to a gene. Here the CDR3 DNA reads TGTGCCAGCAGTTTGGGACTAGCGACGCCTACGCAGTATTTT. Translating gives CASSLGLATPTQYF.

In regard to this clone: The junction departs from germline at one end; a sequencing error may be responsible. The chain employs TRBV7-2 and TRBJ2-3; TRBD2 might be the D (5 bases). The germline V gene has CDR1 SGHTA and CDR2 FQGNSA. The CDR3 is 13 amino acids. CDR3 amino acids: CASSSSYERAGIF. The CDR3 DNA reads as TGTGCCAGCAGCTCCTCCTATGAAAGGGCGGGCATTTTT.

The genes are TRBV6-2 or TRBV6-3 and TRBJ2-1; 10 bases match TRBD2. Losses at the gene ends were 4 bases for V and 7 bases for J; bases not matched to a gene: 13. This CDR3 comprises 17 residues. Germline assignment: CDR1 MNHEY and CDR2 SVGEGT. The CDR3 DNA reads TGTGCCAGCAGTTTCTTAAACGCTAGCGGGAGAACTAATGAGCAGTTCTTC. Its translation is CASSFLNASGRTNEQFF.

This chain joins TRBV19 and TRBJ2-5; 10 bases are a match to TRBD2. The CDR3 extends over 15 amino acids. Germline V CDR1 and CDR2: LNHDA, SQIVND (reference sequence). Germline trimming cut 4 bases from V and 0 bases from J; bases unmatched to any gene: 2. This CDR3 is CASSKGTSDQETQYF. The CDR3 DNA follows: TGTGCCAGTAGTAAGGGGACTAGCGACCAAGAGACCCAGTACTTC.

This chain uses TRBV3-1 (or the pseudogene TRBV3-2) with TRBJ2-3; tentatively, D is TRBD1 (6 bases). The V end was cut by 1 base, the J end by 6 bases, with 8 bases between. Germline V gene data show CDR1 as LGHDT and CDR2 as YNNKEL (reference sequence). This CDR3 region has 13 residues. CDR3 sequence reads: CASSQGGRDTQYF. CDR3 coding DNA: TGTGCCAGCAGCCAAGGGGGGCGGGATACGCAGTATTTT.